This TCR beta chain comes out of a study of T cells in Graves' hyperthyroidism and ophthalmopathy. This clonotype was counted ten times or more. The V end lost 3 bases, the J end lost 1 base, and 10 bases lay between the germline ends. The CDR3 is made up of 15 amino acids. What was amplified from RNA transcripts were TCR beta CDR3 regions. First-round RT-PCR targeting the TCR CDR3 was performed with the HTBI primer set. TCRdb reanalysed the multiplex PCR reads using MiXCR and keeps one entry per CDR3 protein. The sample records roughly 400,000 distinct CDR3 sequences, approximately 14% being singletons. Exclusions: uncontrolled infection, other autoimmune disease, pregnancy, lactation. Preceding any ophthalmopathy symptoms, the blood sample dates from first hyperthyroidism diagnosis.

The source material was blood. The origin of this receptor is a woman between 18 and 29 years old with Graves' hyperthyroidism that later progressed to Graves' ophthalmopathy. The chain combines TRBV12-3 or TRBV12-4 with TRBJ1-3; D uncertain. The CDR3 region has the DNA TGTGCCAGCAGTTTTCATAGCGGATCTGGAAACACCATATATTTT. Translating it yields CASSFHSGSGNTIYF.